This T cell receptor beta chain is drawn from a study of Ad26.COV2.S vaccination and SARS-CoV-2 variants. TCRdb keeps only in-frame clones here, not all; method: immunoSEQ multiplex PCR. The sample shows more than 300,000 clones, 85% of them seen only once. As for this clone: Its target is unknown.

Notes on the study in general: Measures of TCR breadth and depth may have fallen short of total T cell responses.

Trimming stripped 7 bases from V and 7 bases from J, with 14 bases between. The CDR3 is 13 amino acids. Germline CDR1 is MNHEY and CDR2 is SVGAGI. As for treatment: some 20 received Ad26.COV2.S at low or high dose, single or two shots; about 5 received placebo; per-sample allocation not given. Following the first vaccine or placebo injection, samples were taken on day 63. A Boston donor was an adult aged 18-55 years. Ad26 vector vaccine expressed Wuhan-strain SARS-CoV-2 spike. This material consisted of peripheral blood, taken in a trial of Ad26.COV2.S vaccine versus placebo. This TCR came from a person aged 18 to 65 who received the Ad26.COV2.S COVID-19 vaccine or a placebo. This chain uses TRBV6-5 with TRBJ1-5, with D uncertain. The CDR3 region is CASTDGVGQPQHF. CDR3 DNA: TGTGCCAGCACGGACGGGGTGGGGCAGCCCCAGCATTTT.